The sequence of this TCR beta chain was determined in a study of shared clonotypes between healthy human individuals. The donors were all Caucasian adults (living in Nashville, Tennessee). Germline CDR1 reads SGHNT; CDR2 reads YYREEE (reference sequence). V lost 2 bases, J lost 5 bases, and 13 bases lay in between. The CDR3 sequence is 14 residues long. On this clone itself: Its target is not known.

Clones were sequenced by immunoSEQ multiplex PCR, and TCRdb holds only the in-frame ones, with some missing. This sample has more than 900,000 clones, with approximately 80% found just once. Study results and limitations: The sole specimen, blood, was sampled, and tissue repertoires likely differ. The study's rarefaction showed incomplete sorted-subset sequencing despite large depth.

The sample comprised memory CD4+ T cells from PBMCs. As for subset: CD45RA-negative fraction. The sequence came from a man aged 18 to 30 in good health. Some clones in this sample may be carry-over from other donors' samples. V and J are TRBV5-4 and TRBJ2-5; D is perhaps TRBD2 (6 bases). CDR3: CASSFGGGMETQYF. The DNA of the CDR3 is TGTGCCAGCAGCTTCGGTGGGGGGATGGAGACCCAGTACTTC.